The 24 T cell receptor beta chains below all came from one sample that was sequenced in a study of CD8 T cells in Susac syndrome. An amount of RNA that ranged from roughly 0.5 to 1 ug was reverse transcribed with random hexamers. TCRdb ran MiXCR on the immunoSEQ multiplex PCR reads and lists one entry per CDR3 protein. Of about 300,000 distinct CDR3 sequences listed, approximately 89% are singletons. The source material was CD8+ T cells from PBMCs. Every receptor here comes from a human donor with multiple sclerosis.

The gene calls are TRBV27 and TRBJ2-7, with a tentative D call TRBD2 (5 bases). The V end lost 4 bases, the J end lost 4 bases, and 17 bases lay between the germline ends. CDR1 MNHEY and CDR2 SMNVEV come from the germline V gene (reference sequence). The CDR3 consists of 15 residues. The CDR3 sequence is CASSYRGGVLYEQYF. CDR3 DNA: TGTGCCAGCAGTTACCGGGGTGGAGTCCTATACGAGCAGTACTTC.

For the CDR3, the DNA is TGTGCCAGCAGCTTATTTGCGGCTAGCGGGGGTGATGAGCAGTTCTTC. Translation gives CASSLFAASGGDEQFF. The rearrangement joins TRBV7-3 to TRBJ2-1, with 10 positions matching TRBD2. The CDR3 extends over 16 amino acids. Germline V gene sequence: CDR1 SGHTA, CDR2 FQGTGA. V lost 2 bases and J lost 8; bases outside the gene matches: 9. Full variable domain (outside the CDR3, taken from reference TRBV7-3 and TRBJ2-1): GAGVSQTPSNKVTEKGKYVELRCDPISGHTALYWYRQSLGQGPEFLIYFQGTGAADDSGLPNDRFFAVRPEGSVSTLKIQRTERGDSAVYLCASSLFAASGGDEQFFGPGTRLTVL.

The V gene is TRBV7-8, the J gene TRBJ2-1, with 11 positions matching TRBD2. The CDR3 loop spans 16 amino acids. Germline V gene lookup returns CDR1 SGHVS and CDR2 FQNEAQ. V lost 1 base, J lost 8 bases, and 7 bases stayed unmatched. The CDR3 sequence: CASSLVAGGRKDEQFF. In DNA, the CDR3 is TGTGCCAGCAGCTTAGTAGCGGGAGGGCGGAAGGATGAGCAGTTCTTC.

In its sample, this clonotype was seen once. The chain couples TRBV7-9 to TRBJ2-1; the D gene is possibly TRBD2 (5 bases). The length of the CDR3 is 15 residues. The V gene lost 2 bases and the J gene lost 5 bases, with 13 bases spanning the gap. Germline V CDR1 and CDR2: SEHNR, FQNEAQ (reference sequence). The DNA of the CDR3 is TGTGCCAGCAGCTTAATCAGCGGTCAAAACAATGAGCAGTTCTTC. Encoded protein: CASSLISGQNNEQFF.

This clonotype was seen more than once but under ten times. The J gene is TRBJ2-7, the V gene TRBV12-3 or TRBV12-4; 8 positions match TRBD2. This CDR3 contains 14 residues. V lost 8 bases, J lost 2 bases, and 8 bases stayed unmatched. CDR3 DNA sequence: TGTGCCAGCGGACCCGGGGGGGCTCCCTACGAGCAGTACTTC. Its translation: CASGPGGAPYEQYF.

The chain recombines TRBV7-9 with TRBJ2-5; 8 nucleotides agree with TRBD2. This CDR3 region has 15 residues. V was pared by 2 bases and J by 4 bases, with 6 bases of the junction left unmatched. CDR1 SEHNR and CDR2 FQNEAQ come from the germline V gene (reference sequence). CDR3 sequence reads: CASSLMVGLGETQYF. The CDR3 DNA reads as TGTGCCAGCAGCTTAATGGTGGGACTAGGAGAGACCCAGTACTTC.

This clonotype was detected only once. This sequence joins TRBV20-1 and TRBJ2-7; D unresolved. The germline gives CDR1 DFQATT, CDR2 SNEGSKA (reference sequence). The CDR3 is made up of 17 amino acids. CDR3 in amino acids: CSPNPLAPLTRTYEQYF. CDR3 in DNA: TGCAGCCCCAACCCGCTGGCACCCTTAACCAGAACCTACGAGCAGTACTTC.

V and J are TRBV6-6 and TRBJ2-7; no reliable D call. Germline V gene lookup returns CDR1 MNHNY and CDR2 SVGAGI (reference sequence). Trimming cost V 6 bases and J 1 base, with 7 bases left between them. The CDR3 consists of 12 residues. The CDR3 is CASSHASYEQYF. The DNA of the CDR3 is TGTGCCAGCAGCCACGCGTCCTACGAGCAGTACTTC.

The CDR3 sequence is CASSFYPGQVNYGYTF. CDR3 nucleotide sequence: TGTGCCAGCAGTTTCTATCCGGGACAGGTTAACTATGGCTACACCTTC. The J gene is TRBJ1-2, the V gene TRBV12-3 or TRBV12-4, with 8 nucleotides matching TRBD1. CDR3 length: 16 residues. Losses at the gene ends were 3 bases for V and 1 base for J; bases not matched to a gene: 7.

V is TRBV18 and J is TRBJ2-1, with D possibly matching TRBD1 (6 bases). Germline CDR1 and CDR2: KGHSH and LQKENI. With 0 bases removed from V and 7 bases from J, the gap between germline ends came to 16 bases. This CDR3 spans 16 amino acids. The CDR3 sequence: CASSPPEVPTGNEQFF. The CDR3 DNA follows: TGTGCCAGCTCACCACCGGAGGTACCTACAGGGAATGAGCAGTTCTTC.

V gene TRBV25-1 combines with J gene TRBJ1-2, with 7 bases lining up with TRBD1. The CDR3 spans 15 residues. Trimming at V came to 1 base and at J to 2 bases, leaving 4 bases not matched to a gene. The germline CDR1 and CDR2 sequences are MGHDK and SYGVNS. The CDR3 is CASSESATGNYGYTF. CDR3 sequence (DNA): TGTGCCAGCAGTGAATCCGCGACAGGGAACTATGGCTACACCTTC.

This rearrangement joins TRBV13 to TRBJ2-1, with 9 bases identical to TRBD2. The CDR3 runs 14 residues. V lost 4 bases, J lost 8 bases, and 6 bases stayed unmatched. Per germline, CDR1 PRHDT and CDR2 FYEKMQ (reference sequence). The CDR3 region has the DNA TGTGCCAGCAGCTCTACTAGCGGGTTCTATGAGCAGTTCTTC. Its protein product is CASSSTSGFYEQFF.

J is TRBJ1-6 and V is TRBV7-2; possibly TRBD1 for D (5 bases). Germline CDR1 and CDR2: SGHTA and FQGNSA. Trimming removed 5 bases from V and 1 base from J, with 15 bases in between. This CDR3 is built from 17 residues. The CDR3 is CASSRDEGSSYNSPLHF. For the CDR3, the DNA is TGTGCCAGCAGCCGCGATGAGGGGTCGTCCTATAATTCACCCCTCCACTTT.

This chain connects TRBV9 to TRBJ2-2; the match to TRBD1 covers 8 bases. Germline CDR1 is SGDLS and CDR2 is YYNGEE. Trimming at V came to 2 bases and at J to 4 bases, leaving 7 bases not matched to a gene. The CDR3 has 16 amino acids. The DNA of the CDR3 is TGTGCCAGCAGCGTTCCAGGGGGCGCCGGCACCGGGGAGCTGTTTTTT. It specifies CASSVPGGAGTGELFF.

The gene calls are TRBV6-5 and TRBJ1-5; D is unresolved. The CDR3 has 13 residues. Looked up from germline, CDR1 is MNHEY and CDR2 is SVGAGI. Between the trimmed V and J ends, which lost 7 bases and 2 bases, there was a span of 9 bases. The CDR3 region has the DNA TGTGCCAGCACTTCCGCCCGCAATCAGCCCCAGCATTTT. Its translation is CASTSARNQPQHF.

This CDR3 is CASRTHRGNTEAFF. CDR3 in DNA: TGTGCCAGCAGAACACACAGGGGGAACACTGAAGCTTTCTTT. The V call is TRBV27, the J call TRBJ1-1; 7 nucleotides line up with TRBD1. The CDR3 has 14 residues. In germline, CDR1 is MNHEY, CDR2 SMNVEV (reference sequence). The V segment lost 6 bases and the J segment 1 base; nucleotides outside the gene matches: 5.

This sequence joins TRBV13 and TRBJ2-1; D is unclear. Between the trimmed V and J ends, which lost 9 bases and 0 bases, there was a span of 12 bases. CDR1 is PRHDT and CDR2 is FYEKMQ in the germline V gene (reference sequence). This CDR3 contains 14 residues. CDR3 in amino acids: CARVALSSYNEQFF. In DNA form, the CDR3 reads TGTGCCAGGGTCGCTCTTAGCTCCTACAATGAGCAGTTCTTC.

Concerning this clonotype: The junction departs from the called germline gene at one end, perhaps through a read error. The J gene is TRBJ2-6, the V gene TRBV7-8; D is possibly TRBD1 (5 bases). This CDR3 has 20 residues. Germline-derived CDR1 and CDR2 are SGHVS and FQNEAQ. CDR3 sequence: CAGSLKSQGVSLSGANVLTF. Here the CDR3 DNA reads TGTGCCGGCAGCTTAAAATCCCAGGGCGTCTCTCTCTCTGGGGCCAACGTCCTGACTTTC.

The chain recombines TRBV28 with TRBJ1-2, with D possibly matching TRBD1 (5 bases). Per germline, CDR1 MDHEN and CDR2 SYDVKM. This CDR3 spans 15 amino acids. V was cut by 5 bases and J by 4 bases, with 17 bases left in between. CDR3 loop: CASSPPGDAFYGYTF. The CDR3 DNA follows: TGTGCCAGCAGTCCCCCTGGGGACGCATTCTATGGCTACACCTTC.

V gene TRBV6-5 combines with J gene TRBJ2-5, with 8 bases matching TRBD1. J gave up 0 bases and V 5 bases, and 5 bases lay outside the gene matches. From germline, CDR1 is MNHEY and CDR2 SVGAGI. The CDR3 runs 15 residues. CDR3 DNA: TGTGCCAGCAGTGCCTCGACAGGGGACCAAGAGACCCAGTACTTC. Protein sequence: CASSASTGDQETQYF.

V and J are TRBV7-9 and TRBJ2-2; 8 nucleotides match TRBD1. Germline lookup yields CDR1 SEHNR and CDR2 FQNEAQ (reference sequence). The junction had 10 bases not matched to a gene; V was cut back by 4 bases and J by 3 bases. CDR3 length: 17 amino acids. The CDR3 loop reads CASSSTRTGLDTGELFF. CDR3 in DNA: TGTGCCAGCAGCTCCACGAGGACAGGGTTGGACACCGGGGAGCTGTTTTTT. Combining the CDR3 with reference TRBV7-9 and TRBJ2-2 gives the whole variable domain DTGVSQNPRHKITKRGQNVTFRCDPISEHNRLYWYRQTLGQGPEFLTYFQNEAQLEKSRLLSDRFSAERPKGSFSTLEIQRTEQGDSAMYLCASSSTRTGLDTGELFFGEGSRLTVL.

The rearrangement uses TRBV29-1 and TRBJ2-1; TRBD2 agrees at 11 bases. Germline CDR1 is SQVTM and CDR2 is ANQGSEA. The CDR3 consists of 16 residues. V was pared by 5 bases and J by 5 bases, with 11 bases of the junction left unmatched. CDR3 loop: CSVLWSTSGRNNEQFF. DNA for the CDR3: TGCAGCGTTTTATGGTCTACTAGCGGGAGAAACAATGAGCAGTTCTTC.

DNA of the CDR3: TGTGCCAGCAGTCTCCAGGGAATTGAAGCTTTCTTT. The encoded protein is CASSLQGIEAFF. The V gene is TRBV6-2 or TRBV6-3, the J gene TRBJ1-1; D might be TRBD1 (5 bases). Germline CDR1 and CDR2: MNHEY and SVGEGT. The CDR3 sequence is 12 residues long. With 5 bases removed from V and 7 bases from J, the gap between germline ends came to 11 bases.

The rearrangement uses TRBV12-3 or TRBV12-4 and TRBJ1-2; D unclear. V was trimmed by 7 bases and J by 8 bases, leaving 20 bases between them. This CDR3 is built from 14 residues. The DNA of the CDR3 is TGTGCCAGCACTCAAGGACGGCCCGGTGACGGCTACACCTTC. This sequence encodes CASTQGRPGDGYTF.